This T cell receptor beta chain was identified in a study of cytomegalovirus exposure and HLA in healthy donors. The donors (healthy individuals) were bone marrow donors. PCR employed 60 Vbeta and 13 Jbeta primers. Here immunoSEQ multiplex PCR was the method, and the copy in TCRdb shows in-frame clones only, minus some. This sample has 100,000 to 150,000 clones, with 81% found just once. Germline CDR1 and CDR2: SGHTA and FQGNSA. V lost 1 base, J lost 12 bases, and 10 bases lay in between. The CDR3 has 12 residues. The sequence was obtained from a man aged 18 to 30 in good health and CMV-seropositive. V is TRBV7-2 and J is TRBJ2-1; D unresolved. Sequencing was done on a sample of PBMCs. CDR3 residues: CASSLVLSGQFF. The CDR3 DNA sequence: TGTGCCAGCAGCTTAGTGTTATCGGGGCAGTTCTTC.